What follows is one TCR beta chain and its context. Antigen specificity is unknown. This specimen comes from a study of cytomegalovirus exposure and HLA in healthy donors. Overall study: When roughly 420 donors were genotyped, about 86% of them were found to fall in the Caucasian-associated ancestry cluster. Findings and caveats of the study: In presence/absence analyses, roughly uniform sequencing depth across donors was assumed. Trimming of TCR beta V- and J-genes showed a link, identified in a later analysis, to a missense DCLRE1C variant. Fewer N-insertions (relative to the 666-donor mean) were reportedly seen in an Asian-associated ancestry cluster in a later analysis.

The PCR had 60 Vbeta and 13 Jbeta primers. The table came from immunoSEQ multiplex PCR; TCRdb's copy has only in-frame clones and leaves some out. This sample's clone table lists about 190,000 clones. CDR3 length: 16 amino acids. V gave up 5 bases and J gave up 0 bases; unmatched junction bases: 9. Germline V gene data show CDR1 as MNHEY and CDR2 as SMNVEV (reference sequence). The sequence came from a young man in good health and CMV-seronegative. J is TRBJ2-7 and V is TRBV27; 8 nucleotides match TRBD1. The sequencing input was PBMCs. CDR3 in amino acids: CASSPVGQGFSYEQYF. CDR3 in DNA: TGTGCCAGCAGTCCCGTAGGACAGGGTTTCTCCTACGAGCAGTACTTC.